The entry that follows covers one T cell receptor (beta chain) sequence. The CDR3 totals 17 residues. Trimming left V 5 bases short and J 1 base short, with 19 bases between. The germline gives CDR1 SEHNR, CDR2 FQNEAQ (reference sequence). The sample originates from a study of T-cell memory formation after mild COVID-19. TCRdb reprocessed the 5' RACE reads via MiXCR and lists one record per CDR3 protein. The repertoire includes just under 550,000 distinct CDR3 sequences, just over 20% of them detected once, and around 12% sits in the top ten. V usage is TRBV7-9 and J usage is TRBJ2-3, with D possibly being TRBD2 (6 bases). The TCR was taken from an adult woman who had mild COVID-19 (a few samples of this study predate the infection). Cell type and time point are not known. Sequencing used PBMCs or a T cell subset sorted from them (not recorded which). This CDR3 reads CASSRGGGKGGTDTQYF. As DNA, the CDR3 is TGTGCCAGCAGCCGCGGAGGAGGGAAAGGGGGCACAGATACGCAGTATTTT.